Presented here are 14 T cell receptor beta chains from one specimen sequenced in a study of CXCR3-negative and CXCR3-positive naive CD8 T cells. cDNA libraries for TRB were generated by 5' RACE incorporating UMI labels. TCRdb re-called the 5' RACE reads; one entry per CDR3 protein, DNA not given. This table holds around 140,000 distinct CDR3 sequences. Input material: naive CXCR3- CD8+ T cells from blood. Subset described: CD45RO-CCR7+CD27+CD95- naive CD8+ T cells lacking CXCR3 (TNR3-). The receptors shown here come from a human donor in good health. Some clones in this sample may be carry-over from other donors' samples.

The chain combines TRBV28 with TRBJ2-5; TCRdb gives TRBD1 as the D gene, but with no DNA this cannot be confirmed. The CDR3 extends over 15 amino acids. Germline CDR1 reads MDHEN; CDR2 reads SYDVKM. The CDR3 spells CASSLRGVRQETQYF.

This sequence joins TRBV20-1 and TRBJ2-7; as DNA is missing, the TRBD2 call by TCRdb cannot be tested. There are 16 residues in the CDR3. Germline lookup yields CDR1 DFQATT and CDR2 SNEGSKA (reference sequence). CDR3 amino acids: CSAYARLERFSYEQYF.

CDR3 loop: CASSYSITQGIINTEAFF. V usage is TRBV6-5 and J usage is TRBJ1-1; TCRdb returns TRBD1, unconfirmable since there is no DNA. Germline assignment: CDR1 MNHEY and CDR2 SVGAGI. This CDR3 region has 18 residues.

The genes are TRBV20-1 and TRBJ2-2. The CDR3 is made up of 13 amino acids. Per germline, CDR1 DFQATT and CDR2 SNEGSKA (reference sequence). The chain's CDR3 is CSARDPSTGELFF.

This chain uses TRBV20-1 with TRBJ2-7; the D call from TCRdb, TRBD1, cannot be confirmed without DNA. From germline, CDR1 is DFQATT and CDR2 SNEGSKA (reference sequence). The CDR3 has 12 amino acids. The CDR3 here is CSVRRATYEQYF.

The CDR3: CASSLVGDNEQFF. J is TRBJ2-1 and V is TRBV7-9. CDR3 length equals 13 residues. Germline V gene data show CDR1 as SEHNR and CDR2 as FQNEAQ (reference sequence).

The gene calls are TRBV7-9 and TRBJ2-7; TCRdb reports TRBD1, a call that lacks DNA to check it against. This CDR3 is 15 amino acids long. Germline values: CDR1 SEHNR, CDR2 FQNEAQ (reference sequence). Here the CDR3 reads CASSLVVTGSYEQYF.

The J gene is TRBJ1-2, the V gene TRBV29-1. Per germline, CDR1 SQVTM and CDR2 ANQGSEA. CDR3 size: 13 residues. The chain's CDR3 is CSVWTQGVGGYTF.

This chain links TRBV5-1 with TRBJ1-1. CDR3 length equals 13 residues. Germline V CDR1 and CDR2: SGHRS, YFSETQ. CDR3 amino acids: CASTATGNTEAFF.

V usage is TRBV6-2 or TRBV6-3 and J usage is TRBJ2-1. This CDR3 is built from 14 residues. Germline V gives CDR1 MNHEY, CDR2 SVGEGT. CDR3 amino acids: CASSYTDAYNEQFF.

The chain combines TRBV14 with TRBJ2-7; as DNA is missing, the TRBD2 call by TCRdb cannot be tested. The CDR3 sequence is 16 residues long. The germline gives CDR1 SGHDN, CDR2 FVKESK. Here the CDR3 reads CASSQELTGPTYEQYF.

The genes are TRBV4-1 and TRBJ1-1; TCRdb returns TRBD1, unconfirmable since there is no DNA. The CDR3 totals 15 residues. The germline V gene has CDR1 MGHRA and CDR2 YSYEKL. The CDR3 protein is CASSPNSKGGTEAFF.

CDR3 sequence reads: CASSEIAGVNQETQYF. The rearrangement uses TRBV25-1 and TRBJ2-5; TCRdb selects TRBD2, and the lack of DNA leaves this call unchecked. The CDR3 sequence is 16 residues long. The germline V gene has CDR1 MGHDK and CDR2 SYGVNS.

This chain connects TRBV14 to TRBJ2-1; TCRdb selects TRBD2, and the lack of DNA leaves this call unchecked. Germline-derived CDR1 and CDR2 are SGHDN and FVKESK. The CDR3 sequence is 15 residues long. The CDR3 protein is CASSLSGRTRYEQFF.